The TCR beta chain described here comes from a study of beta chain features in type 1 diabetes. Since all of the isolated RNA was reverse transcribed, expressed TCRB transcripts were what got sequenced. Libraries were prepared by immunoSEQ multiplex PCR; TCRdb keeps only in-frame clonotypes and omits some of them. The sample gives approximately 170,000 clones, over 7.5% of which show up once; 2% to 3% is in the top ten. With respect to this clone: Its matching antigen is unknown.

Broader study findings: In type 1 diabetes patients, VDJ junctions had fewer insertions; deletions at these junctions were more frequent.

The CDR3 is made up of 16 amino acids. Trimming shortened V by 0 bases and J by 3 bases, and 11 bases separated the two germline ends. Germline V gene lookup returns CDR1 LGHNA and CDR2 YSLEER. The sequence came from a woman in her late teens or twenties in good health. The chain is built from TRBV4-3 and TRBJ1-4; D ambiguous. The sequenced sample consisted of central memory CD4+ T cells from blood. This CDR3 is CASSQDLQTSNEKLFF. As DNA, the CDR3 is TGCGCCAGCAGCCAAGATCTACAGACGTCTAATGAAAAACTGTTTTTT.